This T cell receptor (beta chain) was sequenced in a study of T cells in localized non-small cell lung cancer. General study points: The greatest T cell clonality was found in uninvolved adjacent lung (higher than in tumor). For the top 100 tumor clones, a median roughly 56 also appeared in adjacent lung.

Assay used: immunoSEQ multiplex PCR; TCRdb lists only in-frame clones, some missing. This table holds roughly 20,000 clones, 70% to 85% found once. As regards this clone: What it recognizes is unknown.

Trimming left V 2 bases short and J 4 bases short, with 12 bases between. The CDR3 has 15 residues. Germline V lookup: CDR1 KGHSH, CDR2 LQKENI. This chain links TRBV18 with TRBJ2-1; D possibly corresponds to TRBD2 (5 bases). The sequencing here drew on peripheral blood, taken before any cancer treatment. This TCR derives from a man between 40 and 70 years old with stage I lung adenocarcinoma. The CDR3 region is CASSPGLASYNEQFF. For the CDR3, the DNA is TGTGCCAGCTCACCAGGGCTAGCCTCTTACAATGAGCAGTTCTTC.